These 4 T cell receptor beta chains were sequenced from one sample in a study of beta chain features in type 1 diabetes. The study reverse transcribed the entire isolated RNA, so it sequenced expressed TCRB transcripts. The repertoire was sequenced with immunoSEQ multiplex PCR; TCRdb's copy has only in-frame clones and lacks some. The sample records roughly 240,000 clones, around 68% being singletons. The sample was naive CD4+ T cells from blood. These TCRs come from a man aged 30-40 years in good health.

The table lists this clone with a count of one. DNA of the CDR3: TGCAGCGTTGAAGTCTGGACGGACGACAATGAGCAGTTCTTC. This gives the protein CSVEVWTDDNEQFF. The chain combines TRBV29-1 with TRBJ2-1; D unclear. V was shortened by 1 base and J by 5 bases, with 12 bases between the two germline ends. CDR1 is SQVTM and CDR2 is ANQGSEA in the germline V gene. The CDR3 covers 14 residues.

The V call is TRBV4-2, the J call TRBJ2-5, with a tentative D call TRBD2 (5 bases). CDR3 length equals 12 residues. V gave up 0 bases and J gave up 6 bases, with 5 bases separating them. Germline V gives CDR1 LGHNA, CDR2 YNFKEQ. CDR3 amino acids: CASSQDGKTQYF. CDR3 in DNA: TGTGCCAGCAGCCAAGACGGGAAGACCCAGTACTTC.

In regard to this clone: The identical CDR3 is also encoded by other nucleotide sequences in the sample. The V and J genes are TRBV30 and TRBJ1-2; 9 nucleotides line up with TRBD1. The J segment lost 4 bases and the V segment lost 3 bases, leaving 0 bases of the junction unmatched. The CDR3 spans 12 residues. Germline CDR1 reads GTSNPN; CDR2 reads SVGIG (reference sequence). The CDR3 here is CAWRGQGYGYTF. CDR3 coding DNA: TGTGCCTGGAGGGGACAGGGCTATGGCTACACCTTC.

The gene calls are TRBV5-6 and TRBJ1-6; tentatively, D is TRBD1 (5 bases). This CDR3 contains 16 residues. Germline loops: CDR1 SGHDT, CDR2 YYEEEE. Trimming shortened V by 4 bases and J by 9 bases, and 20 bases separated the two germline ends. CDR3: CASSRDRALRVSPLHF. Written as DNA, the CDR3 is TGTGCCAGCAGCAGGGACCGGGCCCTTCGTGTTTCACCCCTCCACTTT.